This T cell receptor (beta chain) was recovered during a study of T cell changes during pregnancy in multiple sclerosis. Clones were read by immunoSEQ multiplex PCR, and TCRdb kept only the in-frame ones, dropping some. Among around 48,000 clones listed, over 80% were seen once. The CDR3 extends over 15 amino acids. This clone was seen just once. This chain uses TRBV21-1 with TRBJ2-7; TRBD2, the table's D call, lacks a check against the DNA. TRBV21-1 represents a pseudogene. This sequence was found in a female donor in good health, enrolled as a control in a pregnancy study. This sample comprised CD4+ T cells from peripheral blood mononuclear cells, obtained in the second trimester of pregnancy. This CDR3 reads CASGTPGGITYEQYF. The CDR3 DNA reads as TGTGCCAGCGGCACCCCGGGAGGGATCACCTACGAGCAGTACTTC.